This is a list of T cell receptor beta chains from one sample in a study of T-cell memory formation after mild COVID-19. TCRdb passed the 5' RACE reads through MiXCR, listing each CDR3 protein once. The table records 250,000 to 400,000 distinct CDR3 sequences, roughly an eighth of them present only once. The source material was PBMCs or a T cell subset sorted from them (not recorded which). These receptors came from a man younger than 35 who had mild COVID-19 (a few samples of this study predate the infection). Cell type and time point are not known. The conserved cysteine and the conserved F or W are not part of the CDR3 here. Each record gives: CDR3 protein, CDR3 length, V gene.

CDR3aa: ASSFWTNTYGYT
len: 12
v_gene: TRBV5-6

CDR3aa: ASSSPGQGKYGYT
len: 13
v_gene: TRBV5-5

CDR3aa: ASSRLGGGGAADTQY
len: 15
v_gene: TRBV7-3

CDR3aa: ASSPFRTGGSETQY
len: 14
v_gene: TRBV7-9

CDR3aa: ASSPAGLNYGYT
len: 12
v_gene: TRBV5-1

CDR3aa: ASSSGQVHEQY
len: 11
v_gene: TRBV28

CDR3aa: ASSPGGSTEAF
len: 11
v_gene: TRBV7-2

CDR3aa: SARVDTYNEQF
len: 11
v_gene: TRBV20-1

CDR3aa: ASSRGGTGSFGELF
len: 14
v_gene: TRBV4-3

CDR3aa: ASSSAGHHEQF
len: 11
v_gene: TRBV7-2